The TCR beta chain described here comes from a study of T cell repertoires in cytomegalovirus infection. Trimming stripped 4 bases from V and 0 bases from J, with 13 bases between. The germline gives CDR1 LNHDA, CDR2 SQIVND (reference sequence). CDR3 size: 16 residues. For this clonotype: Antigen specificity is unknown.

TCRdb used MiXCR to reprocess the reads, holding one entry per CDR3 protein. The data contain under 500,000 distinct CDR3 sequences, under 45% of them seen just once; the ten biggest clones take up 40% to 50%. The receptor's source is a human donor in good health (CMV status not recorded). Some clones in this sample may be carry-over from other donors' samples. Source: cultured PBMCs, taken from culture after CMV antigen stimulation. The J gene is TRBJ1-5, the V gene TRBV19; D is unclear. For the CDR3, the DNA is TGTGCCAGTAGTAGCCGGACGGGGAGTAGCAATCAGCCCCAGCATTTT. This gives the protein CASSSRTGSSNQPQHF. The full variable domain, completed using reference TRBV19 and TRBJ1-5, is DGGITQSPKYLFRKEGQNVTLSCEQNLNHDAMYWYRQDPGQGLRLIYYSQIVNDFQKGDIAEGYSVSREKKESFPLTVTSAQKNPTAFYLCASSSRTGSSNQPQHFGDGTRLSIL.